Below, 4 T cell receptor beta chains from the same sample are listed, as sequenced in a study of cytomegalovirus exposure and HLA in healthy donors. Data came from immunoSEQ multiplex PCR; TCRdb stores just in-frame clones and leaves some out. The sample includes 120,000 or so clones, about 89% seen only once; the top ten take 1.5% to 2.5%. Sequencing was done on a sample of PBMCs. These receptors all stem from a young woman in good health and CMV-seronegative.

V gene TRBV19 combines with J gene TRBJ1-2; TRBD1 might be the D (6 bases). The V gene's germline CDR1 is LNHDA and CDR2 SQIVND (reference sequence). The CDR3 spans 13 residues. V gave up 11 bases and J gave up 4 bases, with 17 bases separating them. For the CDR3, the DNA is TGTGCCTCCCAAATACAGGGCGCCTATGGCTACACCTTC. Translated, it gives CASQIQGAYGYTF.

This rearrangement joins TRBV27 to TRBJ1-5; perhaps TRBD1 as D (5 bases). CDR1 is MNHEY, CDR2 SMNVEV, per germline (reference sequence). The CDR3 length is 14 residues. The germline V and J ends were trimmed by 6 bases and 0 bases, with 9 bases remaining between them. CDR3 bases: TGTGCCAGCAGGACAGTTAATAGCAATCAGCCCCAGCATTTT. Protein sequence: CASRTVNSNQPQHF.

This chain connects TRBV29-1 to TRBJ2-3; 7 bases fit TRBD1. The CDR3 contains 14 residues. The trim removed 6 bases at V and 1 base at J, leaving 7 bases unmatched. The germline V gene has CDR1 SQVTM and CDR2 ANQGSEA. The CDR3 region has the DNA TGCAGCGTCCGTCCCACAGGGGGCACAGATACGCAGTATTTT. Amino acids: CSVRPTGGTDTQYF.

This chain joins TRBV7-8 and TRBJ1-5; D might be TRBD1 (6 bases). This CDR3 has 15 amino acids. V was cut by 5 bases and J by 7 bases, with 18 bases left in between. From germline, CDR1 is SGHVS and CDR2 FQNEAQ. CDR3 nucleotides: TGTGCCAGCAGCCTCTACAGGGCTAAAGCCCAGCCCCAGCATTTT. Its translation: CASSLYRAKAQPQHF.